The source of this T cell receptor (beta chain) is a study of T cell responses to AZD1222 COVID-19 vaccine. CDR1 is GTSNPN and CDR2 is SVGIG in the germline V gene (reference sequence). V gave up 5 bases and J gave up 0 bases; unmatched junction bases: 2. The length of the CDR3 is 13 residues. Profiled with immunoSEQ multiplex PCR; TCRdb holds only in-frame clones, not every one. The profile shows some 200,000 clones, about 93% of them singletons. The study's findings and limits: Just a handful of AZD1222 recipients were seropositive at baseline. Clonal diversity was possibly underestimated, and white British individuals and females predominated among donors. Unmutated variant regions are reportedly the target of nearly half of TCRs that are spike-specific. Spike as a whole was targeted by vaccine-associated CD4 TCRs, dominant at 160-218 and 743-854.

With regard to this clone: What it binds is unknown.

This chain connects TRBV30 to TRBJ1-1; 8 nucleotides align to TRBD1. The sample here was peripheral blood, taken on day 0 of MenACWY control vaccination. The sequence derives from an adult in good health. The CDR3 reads CAWSTGVNTEAFF. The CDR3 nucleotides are TGTGCCTGGTCGACAGGGGTGAACACTGAAGCTTTCTTT. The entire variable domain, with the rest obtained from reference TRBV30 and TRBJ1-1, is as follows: SQTIHQWPATLVQPVGSPLSLECTVEGTSNPNLYWYRQAAGRGLQLLFYSVGIGQISSEVPQNLSASRPQDRQFILSSKKLLLSDSGFYLCAWSTGVNTEAFFGQGTRLTVV.